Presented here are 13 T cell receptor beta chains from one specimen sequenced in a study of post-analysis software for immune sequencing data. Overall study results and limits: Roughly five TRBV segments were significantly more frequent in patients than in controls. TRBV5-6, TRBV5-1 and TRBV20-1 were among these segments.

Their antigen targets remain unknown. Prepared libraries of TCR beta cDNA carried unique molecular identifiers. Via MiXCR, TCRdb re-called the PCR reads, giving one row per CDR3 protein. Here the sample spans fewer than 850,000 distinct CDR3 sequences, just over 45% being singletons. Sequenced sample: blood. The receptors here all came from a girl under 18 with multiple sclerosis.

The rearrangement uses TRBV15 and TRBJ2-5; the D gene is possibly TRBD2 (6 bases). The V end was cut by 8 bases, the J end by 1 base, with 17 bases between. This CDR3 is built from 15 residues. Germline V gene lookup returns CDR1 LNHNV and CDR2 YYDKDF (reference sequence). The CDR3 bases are TGTGCCACCGGGAGAGGGCGGGAAGGCCAAGAGACCCAGTACTTC. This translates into CATGRGREGQETQYF.

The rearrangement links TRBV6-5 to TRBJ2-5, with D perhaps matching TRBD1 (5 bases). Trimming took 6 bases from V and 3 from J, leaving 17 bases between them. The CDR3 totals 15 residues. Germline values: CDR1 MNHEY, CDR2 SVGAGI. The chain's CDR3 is CASRTDSQREETQYF. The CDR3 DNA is TGTGCCAGCAGAACCGACAGCCAAAGAGAAGAGACCCAGTACTTC.

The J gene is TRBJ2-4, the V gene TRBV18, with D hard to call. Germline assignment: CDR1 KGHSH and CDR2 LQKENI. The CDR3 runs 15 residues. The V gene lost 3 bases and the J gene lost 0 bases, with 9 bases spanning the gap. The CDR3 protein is CASSPVELAKNIQYF. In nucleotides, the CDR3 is TGTGCCAGCTCACCCGTAGAACTAGCCAAAAACATTCAGTACTTC.

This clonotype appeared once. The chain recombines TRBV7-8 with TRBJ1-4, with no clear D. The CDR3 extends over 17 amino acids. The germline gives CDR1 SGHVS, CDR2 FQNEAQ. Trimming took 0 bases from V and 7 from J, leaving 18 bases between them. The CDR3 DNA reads TGTGCCAGCAGCTTAGCCTCCAATGGGCGGGAGGGTGAAAAACTGTTTTTT. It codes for CASSLASNGREGEKLFF. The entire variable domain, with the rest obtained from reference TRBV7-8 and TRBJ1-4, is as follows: GAGVSQSPRYKVAKRGQDVALRCDPISGHVSLFWYQQALGQGPEFLTYFQNEAQLDKSGLPSDRFFAERPEGSVSTLKIQRTQQEDSAVYLCASSLASNGREGEKLFFGSGTQLSVL.

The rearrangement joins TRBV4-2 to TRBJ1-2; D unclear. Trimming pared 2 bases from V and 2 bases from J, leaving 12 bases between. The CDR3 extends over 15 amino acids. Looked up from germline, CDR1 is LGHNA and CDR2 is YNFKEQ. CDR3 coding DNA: TGTGCCAGCAGCCAATCCCCGACGGCGAACTATGGCTACACCTTC. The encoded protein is CASSQSPTANYGYTF.

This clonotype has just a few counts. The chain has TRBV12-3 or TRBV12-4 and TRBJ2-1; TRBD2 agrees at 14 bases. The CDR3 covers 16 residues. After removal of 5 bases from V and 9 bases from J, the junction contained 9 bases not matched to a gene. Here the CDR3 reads CASSLGLAGAGGEQFF. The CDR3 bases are TGTGCCAGCAGTCTGGGACTAGCGGGAGCTGGTGGTGAGCAGTTCTTC.

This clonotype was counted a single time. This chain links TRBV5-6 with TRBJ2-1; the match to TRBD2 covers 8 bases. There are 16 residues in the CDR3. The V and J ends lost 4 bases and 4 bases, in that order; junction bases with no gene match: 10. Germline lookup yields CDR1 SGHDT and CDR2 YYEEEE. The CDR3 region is CASSPSGTRVYNEQFF. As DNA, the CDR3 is TGTGCCAGCAGCCCGTCCGGGACTAGGGTTTACAATGAGCAGTTCTTC.

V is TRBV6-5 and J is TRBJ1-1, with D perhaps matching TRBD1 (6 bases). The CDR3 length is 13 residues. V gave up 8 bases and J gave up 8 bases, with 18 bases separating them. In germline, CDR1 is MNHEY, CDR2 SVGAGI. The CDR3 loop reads CASAMGAEWEAFF. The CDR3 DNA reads TGTGCCAGCGCAATGGGGGCTGAATGGGAAGCTTTCTTT.

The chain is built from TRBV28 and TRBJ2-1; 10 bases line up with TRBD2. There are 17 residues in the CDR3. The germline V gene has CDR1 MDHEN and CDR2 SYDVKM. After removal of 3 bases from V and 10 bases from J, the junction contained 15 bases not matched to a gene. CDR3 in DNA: TGTGCCAGCAGTTTCACCGGACTAGCGGACAGGGTGGGAGAGCAGTTCTTC. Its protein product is CASSFTGLADRVGEQFF. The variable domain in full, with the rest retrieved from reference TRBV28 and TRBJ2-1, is DVKVTQSSRYLVKRTGEKVFLECVQDMDHENMFWYRQDPGLGLRLIYFSYDVKMKEKGDIPEGYSVSREKKERFSLILESASTNQTSMYLCASSFTGLADRVGEQFFGPGTRLTVL.

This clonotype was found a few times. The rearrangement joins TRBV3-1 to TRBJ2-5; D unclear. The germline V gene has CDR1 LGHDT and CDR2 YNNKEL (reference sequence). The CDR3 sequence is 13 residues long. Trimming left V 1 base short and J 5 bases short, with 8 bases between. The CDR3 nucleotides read TGTGCCAGCAGCCAAGCTAATTCGGAGACCCAGTACTTC. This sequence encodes CASSQANSETQYF.

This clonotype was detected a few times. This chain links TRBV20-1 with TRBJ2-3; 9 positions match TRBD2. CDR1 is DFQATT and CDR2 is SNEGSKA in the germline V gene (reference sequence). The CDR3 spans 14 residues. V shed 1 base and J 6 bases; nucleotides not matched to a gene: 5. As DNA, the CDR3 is TGCAGTGCTAGAGGCCTAGCGGGATTGGATACGCAGTATTTT. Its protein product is CSARGLAGLDTQYF.

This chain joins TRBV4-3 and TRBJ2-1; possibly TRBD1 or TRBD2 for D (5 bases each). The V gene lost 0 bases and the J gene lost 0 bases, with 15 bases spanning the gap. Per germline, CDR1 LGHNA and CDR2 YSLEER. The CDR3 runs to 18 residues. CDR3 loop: CASSQDLPGTGSYNEQFF. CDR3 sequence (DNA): TGCGCCAGCAGCCAAGATCTGCCCGGGACGGGCTCCTACAATGAGCAGTTCTTC.

In DNA form, the CDR3 reads TGTGCCAGCACGCTAGCGGGAGCGCGGGTCAACAATGAGCAGTTCTTC. It is translated as CASTLAGARVNNEQFF. The chain couples TRBV12-3 or TRBV12-4 to TRBJ2-1; TRBD2 agrees at 10 bases. The CDR3 spans 16 residues. V dropped 7 bases and J dropped 5; count of bases not matched to a gene: 11.